Listed below are T cell receptor beta chains from one sample, sequenced in a study of control samples from healthy donors and cancer patients. The method was immunoSEQ multiplex PCR; TCRdb's version includes in-frame clones alone and lacks a portion of them. The table shows just under 80,000 clones, with roughly 89% occurring only once. The sequenced sample consisted of PBMCs. These receptors were taken from a woman aged 60-75 years with head and neck cancer. CDR3s include the opening cysteine and the closing phenylalanine or tryptophan. Each record gives: D gene, V gene, clone size, J gene, CDR3 protein, CDR3 DNA. The D gene is left open where the match is weak. Expanded clones are given a class, and other clones once, few, many or no size at all.

d_gene: TRBD1; v_gene: TRBV7-3; abundance: few; j_gene: TRBJ1-2; CDR3aa: CASSPGQGLGYTF; CDR3nt: TGTGCCAGCAGCCCGGGACAGGGGCTTGGCTACACCTTC
d_gene: .; v_gene: TRBV6-1; abundance: .; j_gene: TRBJ2-7; CDR3aa: CASSDQLRKQYF; CDR3nt: TGTGCCAGCAGTGACCAACTACGAAAGCAGTACTTC
d_gene: TRBD1; v_gene: TRBV7-9; abundance: .; j_gene: TRBJ1-2; CDR3aa: CASSFVGQGRHTF; CDR3nt: TGTGCCAGCAGCTTTGTAGGACAGGGCCGGCACACCTTC
d_gene: .; v_gene: TRBV4-2; abundance: few; j_gene: TRBJ1-5; CDR3aa: CASSQDSDSNQPQHF; CDR3nt: TGTGCCAGCAGCCAAGATTCCGATAGCAATCAGCCCCAGCATTTT
d_gene: .; v_gene: TRBV19; abundance: .; j_gene: TRBJ1-5; CDR3aa: CASSMYSQPQHF; CDR3nt: TGTGCCAGTAGTATGTATTCCCAGCCCCAGCATTTT
d_gene: .; v_gene: TRBV3-1/TRBV3-2; abundance: few; j_gene: TRBJ2-3; CDR3aa: CASSQATGTFSADTQYF; CDR3nt: TGTGCCAGCAGCCAAGCTACTGGGACTTTCTCTGCAGATACGCAGTATTTT
d_gene: .; v_gene: TRBV6-5; abundance: .; j_gene: TRBJ2-7; CDR3aa: CASRPRDVSYEQYF; CDR3nt: TGTGCCAGCAGGCCCCGGGACGTTAGCTACGAGCAGTACTTC
d_gene: TRBD2; v_gene: TRBV5-4; abundance: .; j_gene: TRBJ2-2; CDR3aa: CASSGRLAANTGELFF; CDR3nt: TGTGCCAGCAGCGGAAGACTAGCAGCGAACACCGGGGAGCTGTTTTTT
d_gene: .; v_gene: TRBV3-1/TRBV3-2; abundance: .; j_gene: TRBJ1-2; CDR3aa: CASSPSTYGYTF; CDR3nt: TGTGCCAGCAGCCCCAGCACCTATGGCTACACCTTC
d_gene: TRBD1; v_gene: TRBV29-1; abundance: .; j_gene: TRBJ2-7; CDR3aa: CSVEVGTGLYEQYF; CDR3nt: TGCAGCGTCGAGGTCGGGACAGGGTTATACGAGCAGTACTTC
d_gene: .; v_gene: TRBV30; abundance: .; j_gene: TRBJ2-5; CDR3aa: CAWGQIQETQYF; CDR3nt: TGTGCCTGGGGACAGATCCAAGAGACCCAGTACTTC
d_gene: .; v_gene: TRBV19; abundance: .; j_gene: TRBJ2-2; CDR3aa: CASSISGVSGELFF; CDR3nt: TGTGCCAGTAGTATATCCGGGGTTTCCGGGGAGCTGTTTTTT
d_gene: .; v_gene: TRBV30; abundance: .; j_gene: TRBJ2-7; CDR3aa: CAWSPSYGYEQYF; CDR3nt: TGTGCCTGGAGTCCTTCCTACGGGTACGAGCAGTACTTC
d_gene: TRBD1; v_gene: TRBV7-2; abundance: .; j_gene: TRBJ1-2; CDR3aa: CASRSNAIEGASYTF; CDR3nt: TGTGCCAGCAGATCGAACGCAATAGAGGGGGCAAGCTACACCTTC
d_gene: .; v_gene: TRBV6-1; abundance: few; j_gene: TRBJ2-1; CDR3aa: CASSEREQFF; CDR3nt: TGTGCCAGCAGTGAACGGGAGCAGTTCTTC
d_gene: TRBD1; v_gene: TRBV11-1; abundance: once; j_gene: TRBJ2-7; CDR3aa: CASSYLQGAAYEQYF; CDR3nt: TGTGCCAGCAGCTATCTGCAGGGGGCGGCCTACGAGCAGTACTTC
d_gene: TRBD1; v_gene: TRBV19; abundance: .; j_gene: TRBJ2-7; CDR3aa: CASSHRGRGGYEQYF; CDR3nt: TGTGCCAGTAGTCACAGGGGGCGAGGAGGCTACGAGCAGTACTTC
d_gene: .; v_gene: TRBV11-2; abundance: .; j_gene: TRBJ2-2; CDR3aa: CASSGPRGTPTGELFF; CDR3nt: TGTGCCAGCAGCGGTCCTCGCGGAACCCCCACCGGGGAGCTGTTTTTT
d_gene: .; v_gene: TRBV6-6; abundance: .; j_gene: TRBJ1-1; CDR3aa: CASSYEGSTEAFF; CDR3nt: TGTGCCAGCAGTTACGAGGGTTCAACTGAAGCTTTCTTT
d_gene: TRBD1; v_gene: TRBV7-2; abundance: .; j_gene: TRBJ2-3; CDR3aa: CASSLQGNRFTDTQYF; CDR3nt: TGTGCCAGCAGCCTACAGGGGAACCGATTCACAGATACGCAGTATTTT
d_gene: .; v_gene: TRBV13; abundance: .; j_gene: TRBJ2-4; CDR3aa: CASSTSLLAKNIQYF; CDR3nt: TGTGCCAGCAGCACATCCCTACTAGCCAAAAACATTCAGTACTTC
d_gene: TRBD2; v_gene: TRBV5-1; abundance: .; j_gene: TRBJ2-1; CDR3aa: CASSLVGLAAYNEQFF; CDR3nt: TGCGCCAGCAGCTTGGTCGGACTAGCGGCGTACAATGAGCAGTTCTTC
d_gene: .; v_gene: TRBV7-2; abundance: .; j_gene: TRBJ2-1; CDR3aa: CASSLATSGINEQFF; CDR3nt: TGTGCCAGCAGCTTAGCGACTAGTGGGATCAATGAGCAGTTCTTC
d_gene: .; v_gene: TRBV5-4; abundance: .; j_gene: TRBJ2-3; CDR3aa: CASSLADSGGFPYF; CDR3nt: TGTGCCAGCAGCTTGGCCGACTCCGGGGGCTTCCCGTATTTT
d_gene: .; v_gene: TRBV4-1; abundance: once; j_gene: TRBJ2-2; CDR3aa: CASSQLGLVQTGELFF; CDR3nt: TGCGCCAGCAGCCAACTGGGACTCGTCCAGACCGGGGAGCTGTTTTTT
d_gene: .; v_gene: TRBV5-1; abundance: .; j_gene: TRBJ2-5; CDR3aa: CASSGGGETQYF; CDR3nt: TGCGCCAGCAGCGGGGGAGGTGAGACCCAGTACTTC
d_gene: .; v_gene: TRBV10-3; abundance: .; j_gene: TRBJ2-1; CDR3aa: CAISRGGYNEQFF; CDR3nt: TGTGCCATCAGCCGCGGTGGGTACAATGAGCAGTTCTTC
d_gene: TRBD2; v_gene: TRBV28; abundance: .; j_gene: TRBJ2-2; CDR3aa: CAACGSIAGELFF; CDR3nt: TGTGCCGCGTGCGGGAGTATCGCCGGGGAGCTGTTTTTT
d_gene: .; v_gene: TRBV6-6; abundance: .; j_gene: TRBJ2-4; CDR3aa: CASSYYGSPGGNIQYF; CDR3nt: TGTGCCAGCAGTTATTACGGGAGCCCTGGGGGAAACATTCAGTACTTC
d_gene: TRBD1; v_gene: TRBV12-3/TRBV12-4; abundance: .; j_gene: TRBJ2-1; CDR3aa: CASRTGSYNEQFF; CDR3nt: TGTGCCAGCAGGACAGGGTCCTACAATGAGCAGTTCTTC
d_gene: .; v_gene: TRBV7-9; abundance: .; j_gene: TRBJ2-2; CDR3aa: CASSLGQGVNTGELFF; CDR3nt: TGTGCCAGCAGCTTAGGGCAGGGAGTGAACACCGGGGAGCTGTTTTTT
d_gene: .; v_gene: TRBV5-1; abundance: .; j_gene: TRBJ1-4; CDR3aa: CASTITGATNEKLFF; CDR3nt: TGCGCCAGCACCATCACAGGTGCAACTAATGAAAAACTGTTTTTT
d_gene: .; v_gene: TRBV7-9; abundance: .; j_gene: TRBJ2-5; CDR3aa: CASSLGGMARETQYF; CDR3nt: TGTGCCAGCAGCTTAGGCGGGATGGCCAGAGAGACCCAGTACTTC
d_gene: .; v_gene: TRBV27; abundance: once; j_gene: TRBJ1-1; CDR3aa: CASSLFRQRGDMNTEAFF; CDR3nt: TGTGCCAGCAGTTTATTTCGACAGCGAGGAGATATGAACACTGAAGCTTTCTTT
d_gene: .; v_gene: TRBV5-8; abundance: .; j_gene: TRBJ1-4; CDR3aa: CASSHGQAAVEKLFF; CDR3nt: TGTGCCAGCAGCCACGGACAAGCGGCCGTAGAAAAACTGTTTTTT
d_gene: .; v_gene: TRBV6-2/TRBV6-3; abundance: .; j_gene: TRBJ2-3; CDR3aa: CASRPGGTDTQYF; CDR3nt: TGTGCCAGCCGCCCAGGGGGCACAGATACGCAGTATTTT
d_gene: TRBD2; v_gene: TRBV10-3; abundance: once; j_gene: TRBJ2-7; CDR3aa: CAIAEPPGLGQLRQYF; CDR3nt: TGTGCCATCGCGGAGCCACCGGGACTAGGCCAACTACGGCAGTACTTC
d_gene: TRBD1; v_gene: TRBV18; abundance: .; j_gene: TRBJ2-7; CDR3aa: CASSLERTGNYEQYF; CDR3nt: TGTGCCAGCTCACTCGAAAGGACAGGGAACTACGAGCAGTACTTC
d_gene: .; v_gene: TRBV29-1; abundance: .; j_gene: TRBJ2-4; CDR3aa: CSVEPLPDNIQYF; CDR3nt: TGCAGCGTTGAACCATTACCAGACAACATTCAGTACTTC
d_gene: .; v_gene: TRBV6-5; abundance: .; j_gene: TRBJ1-2; CDR3aa: CASSPSGVSNYGYTF; CDR3nt: TGTGCCAGCAGCCCCTCGGGGGTTTCTAACTATGGCTACACCTTC